The clone carrying this TCR beta chain was seen once. Its specificity is unknown. This CDR3 has 14 residues. V was cut by 4 bases and J by 2 bases, with 8 bases left in between. Germline lookup yields CDR1 SNHLY and CDR2 FYNNEI. This entry comes from a study of radiotherapy plus CTLA-4 blockade in lung cancer. Study summary: An objective response was seen in about 17% of patients, and disease control in around 33%. Study-wide findings and caveats: Interferon-beta and early blood T cell clone dynamics reportedly predicted response best. Some TCR clones had been derived from tumors. These clones expanded in peripheral blood after radiotherapy plus ipilimumab.

Receiving focal radiation plus CTLA-4 blockade with ipilimumab were patients who had chemo-refractory metastatic non-small-cell lung cancer. Using immunoSEQ multiplex PCR, the repertoire was profiled, and TCRdb retains in-frame clones only, with some absent. The sample holds around 65,000 clones, 70% to 80% seen once. The chain couples TRBV2 to TRBJ1-4; D gene unclear. The sequence derives from a human donor with non-small cell lung cancer who had a complete response to radiotherapy plus ipilimumab. Sequences were derived from peripheral blood, sampled from a patient treated with radiotherapy plus ipilimumab. The CDR3 reads CASSVYGTNEKLFF. CDR3 bases: TGTGCCAGCAGTGTGTATGGGACTAATGAAAAACTGTTTTTT.